The next 32 T cell receptor beta chains were all read from a single sample in a study of OX40 agonist ivuxolimab in advanced cancers. Profiling relied on immunoSEQ multiplex PCR, and the TCRdb table lists in-frame clones only, not all of them. Of 65,000 to 95,000 clones listed, around 93% are singletons. This specimen was CD4+ or CD8+ T cells sorted from blood, taken in a trial of the OX40 agonist ivuxolimab. Receptor source: an adult with an advanced solid tumor such as melanoma, head and neck, liver or kidney cancer.

This sequence joins TRBV9 and TRBJ1-1, with 10 bases lining up with TRBD1. This CDR3 has 15 residues. Unmatched junction bases numbered 7, after V lost 4 bases and J lost 4 bases. Germline CDR1 SGDLS, CDR2 YYNGEE. Here the CDR3 reads CASSPRGQGSTEAFF. CDR3 nucleotide sequence: TGTGCCAGCAGCCCCCGGGGACAGGGGAGCACTGAAGCTTTCTTT.

The chain couples TRBV30 to TRBJ2-2; D possibly uses TRBD1 or TRBD2 (6 bases each). The CDR3 is made up of 13 amino acids. V lost 3 bases and J lost 16, with 21 bases in between. Germline V gives CDR1 GTSNPN, CDR2 SVGIG (reference sequence). CDR3 protein: CAWSHLRGRGTFF. Written as DNA, the CDR3 is TGTGCCTGGAGCCACCTCAGGGGCCGGGGGACGTTTTTT.

The chain employs TRBV28 and TRBJ2-1, with D possibly TRBD2 on 5 matching bases. V was trimmed by 5 bases and J by 5 bases, leaving 22 bases between them. Germline CDR1 MDHEN, CDR2 SYDVKM. The CDR3 is 17 amino acids. CDR3 in amino acids: CASSPPRGGRFNNEQFF. For the CDR3, the DNA is TGTGCCAGCAGTCCCCCTCGGGGTGGGAGATTCAACAATGAGCAGTTCTTC.

The V gene is TRBV7-8, the J gene TRBJ2-6; no clear D. The CDR3 is 14 residues long. From germline, CDR1 is SGHVS and CDR2 FQNEAQ. V shed 9 bases and J shed 0 bases, with 9 bases lying between them. DNA of the CDR3: TGTGCCAGTGGCGGAAGCTCTGGGGCCAACGTCCTGACTTTC. Residues: CASGGSSGANVLTF.

V and J are TRBV9 and TRBJ2-2; D perhaps matches TRBD1 (6 bases). Between the trimmed V and J ends, which lost 4 bases and 6 bases, there was a span of 10 bases. CDR1 and CDR2 from the germline V gene are SGDLS and YYNGEE. The CDR3 has 13 residues. CDR3 residues: CASSQGTAGELFF. In DNA, the CDR3 is TGTGCCAGCAGCCAGGGGACGGCCGGGGAGCTGTTTTTT.

J is TRBJ2-1 and V is TRBV5-1; 8 positions match TRBD1. Germline CDR1 is SGHRS and CDR2 is YFSETQ. This CDR3 is 13 amino acids long. V shed 0 bases and J 12 bases; nucleotides not matched to a gene: 5. CDR3 sequence (DNA): TGCGCCAGCAGCTTGGGACAGGGGACCCCGCAGTTCTTC. Translating it yields CASSLGQGTPQFF.

The J gene is TRBJ1-6, the V gene TRBV18; a possible D gene is TRBD1 (6 bases). The germline V gene has CDR1 KGHSH and CDR2 LQKENI. This CDR3 is built from 15 residues. Trimming stripped 1 base from V and 5 bases from J, with 9 bases between. As DNA, the CDR3 is TGTGCCAGCTCACCACGGGACATCAATAATTCACCCCTCCACTTT. Translating it yields CASSPRDINNSPLHF.

The rearrangement uses TRBV6-1 and TRBJ2-3; no reliable D call. Trimming removed 1 base from V and 2 bases from J, with 7 bases in between. The length of the CDR3 is 14 residues. Germline V gene sequence: CDR1 MNHNS, CDR2 SASEGT. In DNA, the CDR3 is TGTGCCAGCAGTGAAGTCTTTACCACAGATACGCAGTATTTT. It codes for CASSEVFTTDTQYF.

V and J are TRBV11-3 and TRBJ2-5; the match to TRBD1 covers 7 bases. V was clipped by 1 base and J by 5 bases; unmatched bases: 7. Germline V gene sequence: CDR1 SGHNT, CDR2 YENEEA. This CDR3 region has 15 residues. Here the CDR3 reads CASSLATGIGETQYF. The CDR3 nucleotides read TGTGCCAGCAGCTTAGCGACAGGGATTGGGGAGACCCAGTACTTC.

This clone occurred a few times. The chain uses TRBV5-4 and TRBJ1-1, with D unclear. There are 14 residues in the CDR3. Per the germline V gene, CDR1 is SGHNT and CDR2 is YYREEE (reference sequence). Trimming shortened V by 6 bases and J by 1 base, and 13 bases separated the two germline ends. This CDR3 is CASMVEIANTEAFF. CDR3 nucleotide sequence: TGTGCCAGCATGGTGGAGATAGCGAACACTGAAGCTTTCTTT. Full variable domain (rest looked up from reference TRBV5-4 and TRBJ1-1): ETGVTQSPTHLIKTRGQQVTLRCSSQSGHNTVSWYQQALGQGPQFIFQYYREEENGRGNFPPRFSGLQFPNYSSELNVNALELDDSALYLCASMVEIANTEAFFGQGTRLTVV.

This clone occurred a few times. The rearrangement joins TRBV10-3 to TRBJ2-7; D unresolved. Between the trimmed V and J ends, which lost 6 bases and 7 bases, there was a span of 10 bases. CDR3 length equals 11 residues. Germline V gene data show CDR1 as ENHRY and CDR2 as SYGVKD. CDR3 loop: CAIRFAEEQYF. The CDR3 DNA is TGTGCCATCAGGTTTGCGGAAGAGCAGTACTTC.

The rearrangement joins TRBV7-3 to TRBJ2-3; the D is unclear. This CDR3 spans 14 amino acids. Trimming left V 2 bases short and J 0 bases short, with 6 bases between. Germline V gene data show CDR1 as SGHTA and CDR2 as FQGTGA. CDR3 nucleotide sequence: TGTGCCAGCAGCTTATACAGAAGCACAGATACGCAGTATTTT. It is translated as CASSLYRSTDTQYF.

This chain links TRBV2 with TRBJ2-7; 11 bases fit TRBD1. The ends lost 6 bases at V and 6 bases at J; junction bases unmatched: 7. The germline gives CDR1 SNHLY, CDR2 FYNNEI. The CDR3 has 14 amino acids. Here the CDR3 reads CASRGRDRGGEQYF. DNA of the CDR3: TGTGCCAGCAGGGGCAGGGACAGGGGGGGCGAGCAGTACTTC.

This clone was detected once. V is TRBV15 and J is TRBJ2-2; 8 bases align to TRBD1. Germline V lookup: CDR1 LNHNV, CDR2 YYDKDF (reference sequence). The trim removed 0 bases at V and 4 bases at J, leaving 1 base unmatched. The CDR3 has 15 amino acids. The CDR3 loop reads CATSRDRGRTGELFF. The CDR3 DNA sequence: TGTGCCACCAGCAGAGACAGGGGGCGCACCGGGGAGCTGTTTTTT.

This clone was recorded once. V and J are TRBV4-3 and TRBJ2-1; D possibly corresponds to TRBD2 (5 bases). V shed 0 bases and J shed 8 bases, with 17 bases lying between them. The germline V gene encodes CDR1 LGHNA and CDR2 YSLEER. The CDR3 extends over 16 amino acids. The DNA for the CDR3 is TGCGCCAGCAGCCAAGAGGGCAGACCGGGGATCGATGAGCAGTTCTTC. Translated: CASSQEGRPGIDEQFF.

The DNA for the CDR3 is TGTGCCAGCAGCTTACCGGGACAGGGGACCATCTATGGCTACACCTTC. Protein product: CASSLPGQGTIYGYTF. The rearrangement uses TRBV5-6 and TRBJ1-2, with TRBD1 matching over 10 bases. V shed 2 bases and J 4 bases; nucleotides not matched to a gene: 8. In germline, CDR1 is SGHDT, CDR2 YYEEEE. The CDR3 runs 16 residues.

The V gene is TRBV18, the J gene TRBJ2-3, with 9 bases fitting TRBD2. Trimming cost V 3 bases and J 2 bases; bases outside gene matches: 3. CDR3 length: 15 residues. Per the germline V gene, CDR1 is KGHSH and CDR2 is LQKENI. CDR3 loop: CASSPSGRHTDTQYF. CDR3 sequence (DNA): TGTGCCAGCTCACCTAGCGGGAGACACACAGATACGCAGTATTTT.

CDR3 coding DNA: TGTGCCAGCAGCTTAACAAACAGGGGATCCGGGGCCAACGTCCTGACTTTC. Amino acid sequence: CASSLTNRGSGANVLTF. V is TRBV27 and J is TRBJ2-6; 7 bases match TRBD1. CDR3 length: 17 amino acids. Germline lookup yields CDR1 MNHEY and CDR2 SMNVEV (reference sequence). With V trimmed by 6 bases and J by 4 bases, 12 bases remained unmatched.

The chain joins TRBV18 to TRBJ2-5, with 7 bases that match TRBD1. CDR1 and CDR2 (germline): KGHSH, LQKENI. The V gene end was trimmed by 1 base and the J gene end by 5 bases; junction bases not matched to a gene: 4. The CDR3 is made up of 14 amino acids. As DNA, the CDR3 is TGTGCCAGCTCACCACAAGCAGGGGGTGAGACCCAGTACTTC. Translating it yields CASSPQAGGETQYF.

The chain couples TRBV4-1 to TRBJ2-5, with 9 bases aligning to TRBD2. The germline V gene has CDR1 MGHRA and CDR2 YSYEKL. With 1 base clipped from V and 7 bases from J, the junction kept 7 bases outside the gene matches. This CDR3 region has 15 residues. The DNA for the CDR3 is TGCGCCAGCAGCCAAGGGACTAGCGCCTCGGGGACCCAGTACTTC. It yields the protein CASSQGTSASGTQYF.

CDR3 protein: CASSYSTVMNTEAFF. CDR3 DNA sequence: TGTGCCAGCAGTTACTCGACAGTCATGAACACTGAAGCTTTCTTT. The V and J genes are TRBV6-6 and TRBJ1-1, with D possibly being TRBD1 (5 bases). This CDR3 is built from 15 residues. V was trimmed by 0 bases and J by 0 bases, leaving 8 bases between them. Germline lookup yields CDR1 MNHNY and CDR2 SVGAGI (reference sequence).

V gene TRBV27 combines with J gene TRBJ2-1; the match to TRBD2 covers 7 bases. The CDR3 runs 15 residues. The V segment lost 6 bases and the J segment 4 bases; nucleotides outside the gene matches: 9. Germline CDR1 and CDR2: MNHEY and SMNVEV (reference sequence). In nucleotides, the CDR3 is TGTGCCAGCAGGCCCCCCAGCGGGACTTACAATGAGCAGTTCTTC. It is translated as CASRPPSGTYNEQFF.

J is TRBJ2-7 and V is TRBV28, with TRBD2 matching 7 bases. J lost 5 bases, V lost 4 bases, and 14 bases had no gene match. The germline gives CDR1 MDHEN, CDR2 SYDVKM. The CDR3 contains 16 residues. The CDR3, as DNA: TGTGCCAGCAGTTCCCGACCATGGGCGGGAGACCACGAGCAGTACTTC. Protein sequence: CASSSRPWAGDHEQYF.

The chain links TRBV6-1 to TRBJ1-3; D not resolved. Trimming shortened V by 7 bases and J by 8 bases, and 15 bases separated the two germline ends. The germline V gene encodes CDR1 MNHNS and CDR2 SASEGT. This CDR3 has 13 amino acids. CDR3 DNA: TGTGCCAGCATTCCGGACGGAAGGGACACCATATATTTT. It translates to CASIPDGRDTIYF.

V and J are TRBV11-3 and TRBJ1-5, with a weak D call TRBD1 (6 bases). The V end was cut by 8 bases, the J end by 4 bases, with 12 bases between. CDR3 length: 13 amino acids. Germline V gene lookup returns CDR1 SGHNT and CDR2 YENEEA. CDR3 DNA sequence: TGTGCCAGCTCGGACAGCCCTAATCAGCCCCAGCATTTT. This encodes CASSDSPNQPQHF.

The chain carries TRBV25-1 and TRBJ1-1; possibly TRBD1 for D (6 bases). V was clipped by 6 bases and J by 5 bases, with 22 bases between them. The CDR3 sequence is 16 residues long. From germline, CDR1 is MGHDK and CDR2 SYGVNS. The DNA for the CDR3 is TGTGCCAGCAGATTAGGGGGTCAGGGAGCTTGGACTGAAGCTTTCTTT. This gives the protein CASRLGGQGAWTEAFF.

The chain employs TRBV19 and TRBJ1-3, with TRBD1 matching over 7 bases. CDR3 length equals 14 residues. Losses at the gene ends were 6 bases for V and 3 bases for J; bases not matched to a gene: 5. Germline V gene sequence: CDR1 LNHDA, CDR2 SQIVND (reference sequence). CDR3 sequence: CASRNRGNGNTIYF. CDR3 nucleotide sequence: TGTGCCAGTAGGAACAGGGGTAATGGAAACACCATATATTTT.

The rearrangement uses TRBV19 and TRBJ1-5; TRBD1 agrees at 7 bases. V trimming: 2 bases; J trimming: 2 bases; junction bases outside the gene matches: 0. This CDR3 is built from 14 residues. The germline V gene encodes CDR1 LNHDA and CDR2 SQIVND (reference sequence). The CDR3 DNA reads as TGTGCCAGTAGTATAACAGGGGGCAATCAGCCCCAGCATTTT. As protein: CASSITGGNQPQHF.

The table lists this clone with a count of one. This chain connects TRBV7-2 to TRBJ2-5; TRBD2 matches 10 bases. The J call is doubtful: the DNA matches TRBJ2-7 better. The CDR3 is 15 residues long. CDR1 and CDR2 (germline): SGHTA, FQGNSA. In nucleotides, the CDR3 is TGTGCCAGCAGTCCCATTGCGATAGCGGGAGGCGAGCAGTACTTC. It yields the protein CASSPIAIAGGEQYF.

This chain joins TRBV11-3 and TRBJ1-1; 8 bases agree with TRBD1. V shed 3 bases and J 2 bases; nucleotides not matched to a gene: 8. Germline V gene lookup returns CDR1 SGHNT and CDR2 YENEEA. This CDR3 comprises 16 residues. The CDR3 bases are TGTGCCAGCAGCTTGGGTCCAGGGGGCGCAAACACTGAAGCTTTCTTT. Its translation: CASSLGPGGANTEAFF.

V and J are TRBV4-1 and TRBJ2-1, with unresolved D. The germline CDR1 and CDR2 sequences are MGHRA and YSYEKL. The CDR3 runs 17 residues. V was pared by 2 bases and J by 0 bases, with 14 bases between. CDR3 sequence (DNA): TGCGCCAGCAGCCAAAAACTCGGTTGGAGCTCCTACAATGAGCAGTTCTTC. Its protein product is CASSQKLGWSSYNEQFF.

The chain uses TRBV29-1 and TRBJ1-2; 7 positions match TRBD1. Germline V gene data show CDR1 as SQVTM and CDR2 as ANQGSEA. After removal of 6 bases from V and 4 bases from J, the junction contained 11 bases not matched to a gene. The CDR3 loop spans 14 amino acids. CDR3 region: CSVRDSNPTYGYTF. DNA of the CDR3: TGCAGCGTCCGGGACAGTAACCCTACCTATGGCTACACCTTC.